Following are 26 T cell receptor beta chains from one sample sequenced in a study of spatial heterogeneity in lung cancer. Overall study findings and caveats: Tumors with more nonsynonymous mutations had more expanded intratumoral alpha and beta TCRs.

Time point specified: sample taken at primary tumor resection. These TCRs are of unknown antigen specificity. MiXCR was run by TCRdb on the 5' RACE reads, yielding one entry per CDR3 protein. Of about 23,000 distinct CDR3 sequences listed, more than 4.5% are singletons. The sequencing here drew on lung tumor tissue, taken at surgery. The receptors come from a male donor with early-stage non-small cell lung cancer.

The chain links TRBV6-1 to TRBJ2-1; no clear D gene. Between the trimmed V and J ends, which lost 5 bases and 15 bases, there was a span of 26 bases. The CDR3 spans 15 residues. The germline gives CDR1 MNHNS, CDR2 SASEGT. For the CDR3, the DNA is TGTGCCAGCAGTCCCACCGCGACACTTTCCCGCCTGGGGTTCTTC. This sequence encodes CASSPTATLSRLGFF.

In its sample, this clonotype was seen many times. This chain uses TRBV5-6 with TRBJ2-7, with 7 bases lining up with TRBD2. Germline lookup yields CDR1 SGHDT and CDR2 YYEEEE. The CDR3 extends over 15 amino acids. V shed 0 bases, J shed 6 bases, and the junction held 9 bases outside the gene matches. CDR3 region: CASSLGSAGAGEQYF. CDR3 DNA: TGTGCCAGCAGCTTGGGTAGTGCGGGAGCTGGCGAGCAGTACTTC.

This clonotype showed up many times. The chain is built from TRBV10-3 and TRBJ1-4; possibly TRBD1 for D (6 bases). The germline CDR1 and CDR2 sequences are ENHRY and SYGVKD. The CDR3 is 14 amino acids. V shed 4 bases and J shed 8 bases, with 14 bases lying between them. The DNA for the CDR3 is TGTGCCATCAGTGTGGAACAGGGCGGCGAAAAACTGTTTTTT. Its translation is CAISVEQGGEKLFF.

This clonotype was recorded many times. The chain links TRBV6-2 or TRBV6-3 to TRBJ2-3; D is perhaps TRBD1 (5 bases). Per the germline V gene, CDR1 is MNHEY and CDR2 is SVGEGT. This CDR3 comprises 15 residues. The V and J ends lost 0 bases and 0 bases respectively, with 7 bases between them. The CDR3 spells CASSYSSGSTDTQYF. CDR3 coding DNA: TGTGCCAGCAGTTACTCCTCAGGGAGCACAGATACGCAGTATTTT.

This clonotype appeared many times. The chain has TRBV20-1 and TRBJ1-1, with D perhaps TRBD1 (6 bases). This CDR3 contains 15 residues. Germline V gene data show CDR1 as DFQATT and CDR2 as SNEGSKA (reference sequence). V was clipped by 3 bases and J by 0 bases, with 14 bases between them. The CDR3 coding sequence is TGCAGTGCTAGGGCCCAGGGGAGCATGAACACTGAAGCTTTCTTT. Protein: CSARAQGSMNTEAFF.

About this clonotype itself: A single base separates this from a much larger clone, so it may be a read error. This chain's CDR3 is CASSSGTGSWETQNF. The DNA for the CDR3 is TGTGCCAGCAGTTCCGGGACAGGGAGTTGGGAGACCCAGAACTTC. This chain joins TRBV11-2 and TRBJ2-5; 9 positions match TRBD1. Germline CDR1 reads SGHAT; CDR2 reads FQNNGV. The CDR3 covers 15 residues.

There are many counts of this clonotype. DNA for the CDR3: TGTGCCAGCAGTTTAAGGCGGGCTTTTTCCGAGCAGTACTTC. Its protein product is CASSLRRAFSEQYF. The chain joins TRBV27 to TRBJ2-7; D is possibly TRBD2 (5 bases). Germline V gives CDR1 MNHEY, CDR2 SMNVEV (reference sequence). This CDR3 has 14 residues. V lost 2 bases to trimming and J lost 6 bases, with 14 bases between them.

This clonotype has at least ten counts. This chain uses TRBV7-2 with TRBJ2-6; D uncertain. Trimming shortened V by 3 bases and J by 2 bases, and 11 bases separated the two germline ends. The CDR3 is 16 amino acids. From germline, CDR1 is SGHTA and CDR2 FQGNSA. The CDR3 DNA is TGTGCCAGCAGCTTGGTCCGCCAACCTGGGGCCAACGTCCTGACTTTC. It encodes CASSLVRQPGANVLTF.

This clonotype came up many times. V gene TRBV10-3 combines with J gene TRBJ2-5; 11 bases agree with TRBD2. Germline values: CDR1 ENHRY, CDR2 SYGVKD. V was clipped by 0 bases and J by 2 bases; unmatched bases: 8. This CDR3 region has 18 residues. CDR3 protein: CAISESPSGGPQQETQYF. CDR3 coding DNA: TGTGCCATCAGTGAGTCGCCTAGCGGGGGGCCACAACAAGAGACCCAGTACTTC.

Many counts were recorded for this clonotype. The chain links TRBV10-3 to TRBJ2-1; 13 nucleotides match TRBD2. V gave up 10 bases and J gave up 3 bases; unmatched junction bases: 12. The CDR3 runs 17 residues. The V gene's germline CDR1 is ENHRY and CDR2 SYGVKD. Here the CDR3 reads CATRTSGRAPVYNEQFF. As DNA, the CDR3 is TGTGCCACAAGAACTAGCGGGAGGGCCCCAGTCTACAATGAGCAGTTCTTC.

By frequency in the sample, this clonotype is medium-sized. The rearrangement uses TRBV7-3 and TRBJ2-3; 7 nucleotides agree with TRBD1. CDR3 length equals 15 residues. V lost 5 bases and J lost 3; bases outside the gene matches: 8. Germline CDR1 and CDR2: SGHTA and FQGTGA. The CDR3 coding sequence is TGTGCCAGCAGCCCACAGGGGATCGCAACAGATACGCAGTATTTT. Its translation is CASSPQGIATDTQYF.

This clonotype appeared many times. CDR3 region: CASSSPAGTDTQYF. Here the CDR3 DNA reads TGCGCCAGCAGCTCCCCGGCCGGCACAGATACGCAGTATTTT. The gene calls are TRBV5-1 and TRBJ2-3; D is unclear. The CDR3 has 14 residues. Germline V gives CDR1 SGHRS, CDR2 YFSETQ. Deletions cut 3 bases from V and 1 base from J, with 9 bases between.

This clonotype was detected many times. The CDR3 DNA reads as TGTGCCAGCAGCATCCCGACCCCTGGACTAGCATTTCCTAGCACAGATACGCAGTATTTT. It specifies CASSIPTPGLAFPSTDTQYF. The rearrangement joins TRBV14 to TRBJ2-3, with TRBD2 identical over 8 bases. V lost 5 bases to trimming and J lost 0 bases; unmatched junction nucleotides: 19. The CDR3 contains 20 residues. Germline V CDR1 and CDR2: SGHDN, FVKESK. The variable domain in full, with the rest retrieved from reference TRBV14 and TRBJ2-3, is EAGVTQFPSHSVIEKGQTVTLRCDPISGHDNLYWYRRVMGKEIKFLLHFVKESKQDESGMPNNRFLAERTGGTYSTLKVQPAELEDSGVYFCASSIPTPGLAFPSTDTQYFGPGTRLTVL.

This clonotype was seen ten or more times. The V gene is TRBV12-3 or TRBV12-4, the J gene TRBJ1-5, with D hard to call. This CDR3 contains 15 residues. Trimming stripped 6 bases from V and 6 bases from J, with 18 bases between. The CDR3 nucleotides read TGTGCCAGCAGCCGGGATAAAACATCCGGTCAGCCCCAGCATTTT. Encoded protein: CASSRDKTSGQPQHF.

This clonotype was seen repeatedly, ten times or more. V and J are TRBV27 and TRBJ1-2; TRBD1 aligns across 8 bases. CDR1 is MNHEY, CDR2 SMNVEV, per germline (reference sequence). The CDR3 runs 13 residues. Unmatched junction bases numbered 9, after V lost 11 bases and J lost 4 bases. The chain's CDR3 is CASGGQGLYGYTF. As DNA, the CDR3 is TGTGCCTCAGGAGGACAGGGTCTCTATGGCTACACCTTC.

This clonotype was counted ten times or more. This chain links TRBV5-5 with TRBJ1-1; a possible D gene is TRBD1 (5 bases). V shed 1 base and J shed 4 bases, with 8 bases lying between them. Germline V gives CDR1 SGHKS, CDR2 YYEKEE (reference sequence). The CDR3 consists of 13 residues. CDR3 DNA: TGTGCCAGCAGCTTGATAGGGGCCACTGAAGCTTTCTTT. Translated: CASSLIGATEAFF.

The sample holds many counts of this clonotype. CDR3 region: CATSDPSGTGTDTQYF. DNA of the CDR3: TGTGCCACCAGTGATCCTTCCGGGACAGGCACAGATACGCAGTATTTT. The chain carries TRBV24-1 and TRBJ2-3, with 7 bases aligning to TRBD1. CDR3 size: 16 residues. Germline V gene data show CDR1 as KGHDR and CDR2 as SFDVKD. The V and J ends lost 3 bases and 1 base, in that order; junction bases with no gene match: 6.

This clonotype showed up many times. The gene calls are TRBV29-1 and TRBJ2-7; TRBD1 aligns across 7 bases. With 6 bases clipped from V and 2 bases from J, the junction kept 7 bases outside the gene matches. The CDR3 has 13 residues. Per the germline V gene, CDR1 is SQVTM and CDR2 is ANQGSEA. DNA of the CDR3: TGCAGCGTCCTCGGGACAGATGCCTACGAGCAGTACTTC. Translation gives CSVLGTDAYEQYF.

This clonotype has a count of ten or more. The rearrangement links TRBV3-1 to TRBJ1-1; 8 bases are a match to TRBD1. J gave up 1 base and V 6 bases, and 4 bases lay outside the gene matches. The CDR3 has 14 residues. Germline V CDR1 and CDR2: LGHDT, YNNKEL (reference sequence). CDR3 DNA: TGTGCCAGCAGTTGGGGACAGGAGAACACTGAAGCTTTCTTT. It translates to CASSWGQENTEAFF. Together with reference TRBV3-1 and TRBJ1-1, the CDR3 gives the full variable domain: DTAVSQTPKYLVTQMGNDKSIKCEQNLGHDTMYWYKQDSKKFLKIMFSYNNKELIINETVPNRFSPKSPDKAHLNLHINSLELGDSAVYFCASSWGQENTEAFFGQGTRLTVV.

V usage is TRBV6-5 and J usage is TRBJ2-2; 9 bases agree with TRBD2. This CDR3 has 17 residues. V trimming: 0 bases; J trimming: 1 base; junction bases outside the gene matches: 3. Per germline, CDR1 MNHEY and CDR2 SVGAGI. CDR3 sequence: CASSYSRLAVNTGELFF. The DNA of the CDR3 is TGTGCCAGCAGTTACTCCAGACTAGCGGTGAACACCGGGGAGCTGTTTTTT.

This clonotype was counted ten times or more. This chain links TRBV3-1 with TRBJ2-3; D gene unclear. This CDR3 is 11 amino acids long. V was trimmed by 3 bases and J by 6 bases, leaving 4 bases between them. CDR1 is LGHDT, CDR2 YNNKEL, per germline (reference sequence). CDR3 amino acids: CASSQTDTQYF. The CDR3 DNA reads TGTGCCAGCAGCCAGACGGATACGCAGTATTTT.

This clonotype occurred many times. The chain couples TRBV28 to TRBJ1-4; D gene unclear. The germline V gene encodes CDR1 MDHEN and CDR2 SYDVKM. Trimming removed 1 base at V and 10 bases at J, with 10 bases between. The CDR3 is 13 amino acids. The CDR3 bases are TGTGCCAGCAGTTTATCCCCCTGGGGAAAACTGTTTTTT. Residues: CASSLSPWGKLFF.

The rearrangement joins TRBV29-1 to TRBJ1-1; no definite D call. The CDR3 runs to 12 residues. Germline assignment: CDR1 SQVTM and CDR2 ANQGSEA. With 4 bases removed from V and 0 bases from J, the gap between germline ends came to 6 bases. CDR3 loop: CSVAPMNTEAFF. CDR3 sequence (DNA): TGCAGCGTTGCTCCGATGAACACTGAAGCTTTCTTT.

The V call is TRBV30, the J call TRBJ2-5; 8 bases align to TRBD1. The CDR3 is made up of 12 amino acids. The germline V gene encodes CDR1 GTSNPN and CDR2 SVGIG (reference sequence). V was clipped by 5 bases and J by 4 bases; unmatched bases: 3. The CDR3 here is CAWVGQGETQYF. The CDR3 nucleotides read TGTGCCTGGGTCGGACAGGGAGAGACCCAGTACTTC.

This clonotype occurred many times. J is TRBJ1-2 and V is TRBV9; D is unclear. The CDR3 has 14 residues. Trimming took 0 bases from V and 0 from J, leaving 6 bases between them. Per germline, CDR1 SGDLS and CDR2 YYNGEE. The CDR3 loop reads CASSVGSPNYGYTF. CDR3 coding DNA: TGTGCCAGCAGCGTAGGCAGCCCTAACTATGGCTACACCTTC. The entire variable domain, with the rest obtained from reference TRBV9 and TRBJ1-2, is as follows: DSGVTQTPKHLITATGQRVTLRCSPRSGDLSVYWYQQSLDQGLQFLIQYYNGEERAKGNILERFSAQQFPDLHSELNLSSLELGDSALYFCASSVGSPNYGYTFGSGTRLTVV.

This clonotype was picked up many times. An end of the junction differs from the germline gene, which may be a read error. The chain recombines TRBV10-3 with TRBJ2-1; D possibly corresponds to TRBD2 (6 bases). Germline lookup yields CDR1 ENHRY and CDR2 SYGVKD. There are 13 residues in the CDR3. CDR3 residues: CAISESETRRLVF. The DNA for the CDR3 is TGTGCCATCAGTGAGTCTGAGACTAGACGGTTAGTCTTC.